One and the same sample provided the 7 T cell receptor beta chains below, sequenced in a study of shared clonotypes between healthy human individuals. Generated by immunoSEQ multiplex PCR, the TCRdb table keeps only in-frame clones and is missing some. Of roughly 1,000,000 clones in the sample, approximately 80% were seen once. Sequenced sample: memory CD4+ T cells from PBMCs. The sample's subset: CD45RA-negative fraction. Receptor source: a man in his late teens or twenties in good health. Some clones in this sample may be carry-over from other donors' samples.

CDR3 protein: CASSQDPSGELFF. The CDR3 DNA reads TGTGCCAGCAGCCAGGACCCCTCCGGGGAGCTGTTTTTT. The V gene is TRBV7-2, the J gene TRBJ2-2; D remains ambiguous. V dropped 5 bases and J dropped 6 bases, with 10 bases sitting between them. The CDR3 is 13 residues long. Germline CDR1 is SGHTA and CDR2 is FQGNSA.

The rearrangement links TRBV30 to TRBJ2-5; D might be TRBD2 (5 bases). V was pared by 3 bases and J by 1 base, with 12 bases between. Germline loops: CDR1 GTSNPN, CDR2 SVGIG (reference sequence). The CDR3 consists of 14 residues. The CDR3 loop is CAWRSGSLQETQYF. CDR3 bases: TGTGCCTGGAGGAGCGGAAGTCTCCAAGAGACCCAGTACTTC.

The chain recombines TRBV7-7 with TRBJ2-2, with TRBD2 matching 15 bases. V was pared by 5 bases and J by 5 bases, with 3 bases of the junction left unmatched. The germline V gene has CDR1 SSHAT and CDR2 FNYEAQ (reference sequence). The CDR3 consists of 16 residues. CDR3 nucleotides: TGTGCCAGCAGCGCGGGACTAGCGGGAGGAACCGGGGAGCTGTTTTTT. Its translation is CASSAGLAGGTGELFF.

This clone was detected many times. V and J are TRBV6-1 and TRBJ2-7, with 8 nucleotides matching TRBD2. Germline lookup yields CDR1 MNHNS and CDR2 SASEGT. J was trimmed by 2 bases and V by 3 bases; bases with no gene match: 3. The CDR3 is made up of 14 amino acids. The CDR3 bases are TGTGCCAGCAGTGATACTAGCGGCGCCTACGAGCAGTACTTC. Encoded protein: CASSDTSGAYEQYF.

The chain uses TRBV7-2 and TRBJ1-2, with 11 nucleotides matching TRBD1. V shed 5 bases and J 1 base; nucleotides not matched to a gene: 12. In germline, CDR1 is SGHTA, CDR2 FQGNSA. The CDR3 loop spans 18 amino acids. The CDR3 DNA sequence: TGTGCCAGCAGCCCCCAGGGGACAGGGGGATCGGTTAACTATGGCTACACCTTC. This translates into CASSPQGTGGSVNYGYTF.

The J gene is TRBJ1-2, the V gene TRBV2, with D possibly matching TRBD1 (5 bases). Trimming cost V 8 bases and J 3 bases, with 13 bases left between them. This CDR3 comprises 13 residues. The germline gives CDR1 SNHLY, CDR2 FYNNEI. The CDR3 coding sequence is TGTGCCAGCCAGAATCAGGGATACTATGGCTACACCTTC. Its translation is CASQNQGYYGYTF.

There are a few counts of this clone. The chain's CDR3 is CAWSLTVGYTF. The CDR3 DNA reads TGTGCCTGGAGTTTGACAGTGGGCTACACCTTC. The gene calls are TRBV30 and TRBJ1-2; the D gene is possibly TRBD1 (5 bases). The CDR3 is 11 residues long. Per germline, CDR1 GTSNPN and CDR2 SVGIG (reference sequence). Trimming removed 2 bases from V and 8 bases from J, with 9 bases in between.